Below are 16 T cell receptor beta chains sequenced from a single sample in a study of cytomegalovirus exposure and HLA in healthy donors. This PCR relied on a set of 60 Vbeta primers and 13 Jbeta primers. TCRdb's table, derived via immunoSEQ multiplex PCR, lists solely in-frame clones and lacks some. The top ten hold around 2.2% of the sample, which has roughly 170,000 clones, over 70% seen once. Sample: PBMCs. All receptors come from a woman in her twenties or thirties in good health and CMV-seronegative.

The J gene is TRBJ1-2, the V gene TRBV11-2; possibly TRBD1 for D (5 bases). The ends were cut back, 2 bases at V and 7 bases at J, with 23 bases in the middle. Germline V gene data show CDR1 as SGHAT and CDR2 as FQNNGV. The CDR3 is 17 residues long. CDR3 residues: CASSLFVVDLQGSGYTF. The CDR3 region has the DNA TGTGCCAGCAGCTTATTCGTCGTGGACCTTCAGGGATCTGGCTACACCTTC.

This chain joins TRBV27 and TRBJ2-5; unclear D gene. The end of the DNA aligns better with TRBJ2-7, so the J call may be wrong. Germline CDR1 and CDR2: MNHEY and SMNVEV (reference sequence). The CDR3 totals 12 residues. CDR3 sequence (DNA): TGTGCCAGCAGTTACCGCTCTTACGAGCAGTACTTC. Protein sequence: CASSYRSYEQYF.

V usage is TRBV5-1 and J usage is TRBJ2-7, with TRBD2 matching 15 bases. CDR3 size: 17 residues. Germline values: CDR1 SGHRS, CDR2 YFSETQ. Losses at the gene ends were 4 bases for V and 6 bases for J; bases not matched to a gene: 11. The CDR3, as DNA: TGCGCCAGCAGCCGGGGACTAGCGGGAGGAAGTACGGGCGAGCAGTACTTC. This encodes CASSRGLAGGSTGEQYF.

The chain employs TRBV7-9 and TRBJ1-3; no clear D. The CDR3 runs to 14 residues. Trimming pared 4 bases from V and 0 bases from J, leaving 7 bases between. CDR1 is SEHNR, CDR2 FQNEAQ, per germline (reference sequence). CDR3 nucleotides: TGTGCCAGCAGCTCCTTATACTCTGGAAACACCATATATTTT. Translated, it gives CASSSLYSGNTIYF.

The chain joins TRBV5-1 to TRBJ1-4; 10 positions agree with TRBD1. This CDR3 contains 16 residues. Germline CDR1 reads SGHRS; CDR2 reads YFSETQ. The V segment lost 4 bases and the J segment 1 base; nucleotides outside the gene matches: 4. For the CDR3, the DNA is TGCGCCAGCAGCCCTGGACAGGGGGTAACTAATGAAAAACTGTTTTTT. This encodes CASSPGQGVTNEKLFF.

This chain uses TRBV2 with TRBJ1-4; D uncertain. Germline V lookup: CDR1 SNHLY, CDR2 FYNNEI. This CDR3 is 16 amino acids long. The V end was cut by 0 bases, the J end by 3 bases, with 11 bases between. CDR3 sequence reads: CASSEAGGPPNEKLFF. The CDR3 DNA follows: TGTGCCAGCAGTGAAGCGGGAGGTCCCCCTAATGAAAAACTGTTTTTT.

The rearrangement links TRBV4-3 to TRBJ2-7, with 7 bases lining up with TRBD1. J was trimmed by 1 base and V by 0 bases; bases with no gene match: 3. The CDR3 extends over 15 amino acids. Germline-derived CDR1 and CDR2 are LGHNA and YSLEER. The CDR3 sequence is CASSQDATGSYEQYF. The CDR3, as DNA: TGCGCCAGCAGCCAAGACGCGACAGGGTCCTACGAGCAGTACTTC.

In DNA form, the CDR3 reads TGCGCCAGCAGCTTGGAAGTGGGGAGCTCCTACGAGCAGTACTTC. Amino acid sequence: CASSLEVGSSYEQYF. The rearrangement joins TRBV5-1 to TRBJ2-7, with D possibly TRBD2 on 5 matching bases. From germline, CDR1 is SGHRS and CDR2 YFSETQ. V lost 0 bases to trimming and J lost 0 bases, with 10 bases between them. This CDR3 has 15 amino acids.

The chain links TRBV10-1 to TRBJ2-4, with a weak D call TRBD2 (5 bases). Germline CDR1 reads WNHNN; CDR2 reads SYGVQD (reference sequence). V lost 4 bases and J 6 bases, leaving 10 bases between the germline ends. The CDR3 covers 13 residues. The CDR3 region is CASSAGNGNIQYF. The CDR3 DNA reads TGCGCCAGCAGTGCCGGGAATGGAAACATTCAGTACTTC.

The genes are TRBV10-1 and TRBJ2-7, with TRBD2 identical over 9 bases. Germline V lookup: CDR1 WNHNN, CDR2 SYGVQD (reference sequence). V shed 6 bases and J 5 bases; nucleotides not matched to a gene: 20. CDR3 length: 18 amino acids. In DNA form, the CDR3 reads TGCGCCAGCAGGAAGTGTAGCGGGCGGGAGGGCCGAACCGACGAGCAGTACTTC. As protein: CASRKCSGREGRTDEQYF.

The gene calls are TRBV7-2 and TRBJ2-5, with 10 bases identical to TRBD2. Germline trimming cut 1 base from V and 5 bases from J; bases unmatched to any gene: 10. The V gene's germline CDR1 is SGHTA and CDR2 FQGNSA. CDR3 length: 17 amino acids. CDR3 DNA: TGTGCCAGCAGCTTAGATATAACTAGCGGGATGTGGGAGACCCAGTACTTC. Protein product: CASSLDITSGMWETQYF.

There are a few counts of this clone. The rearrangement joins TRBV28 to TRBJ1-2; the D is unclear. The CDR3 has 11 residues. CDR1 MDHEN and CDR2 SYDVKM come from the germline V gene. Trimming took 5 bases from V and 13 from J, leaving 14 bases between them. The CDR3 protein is CASSHPRSLTF. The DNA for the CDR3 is TGTGCCAGCAGTCACCCAAGGAGTCTCACCTTC.

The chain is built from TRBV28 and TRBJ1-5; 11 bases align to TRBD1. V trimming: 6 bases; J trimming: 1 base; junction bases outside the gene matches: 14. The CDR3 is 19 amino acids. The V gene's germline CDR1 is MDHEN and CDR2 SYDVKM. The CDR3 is CASSRGTGGPLRSNQPQHF. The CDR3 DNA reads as TGTGCCAGCAGCCGCGGGACAGGGGGTCCGCTTAGGAGCAATCAGCCCCAGCATTTT.

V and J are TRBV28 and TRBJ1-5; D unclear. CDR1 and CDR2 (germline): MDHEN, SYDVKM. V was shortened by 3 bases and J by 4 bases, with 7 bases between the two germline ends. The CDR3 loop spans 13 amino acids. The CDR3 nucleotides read TGTGCCAGCAGTTTGTACGGGAATCAGCCCCAGCATTTT. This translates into CASSLYGNQPQHF.

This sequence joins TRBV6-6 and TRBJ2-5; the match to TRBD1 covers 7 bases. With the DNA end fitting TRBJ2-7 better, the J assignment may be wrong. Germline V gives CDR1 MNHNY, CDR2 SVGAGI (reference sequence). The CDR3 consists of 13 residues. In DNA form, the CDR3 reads TGTGCCAGCAGCCCGGGACAGAACTACGAGCAGTACTTC. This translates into CASSPGQNYEQYF.

The chain's CDR3 is CASSAGTGHLNEKLFF. The CDR3, as DNA: TGTGCCAGCAGTGCCGGGACAGGGCACCTTAATGAAAAACTGTTTTTT. The J gene is TRBJ1-4, the V gene TRBV6-1; 9 bases map to TRBD1. Germline CDR1 and CDR2: MNHNS and SASEGT. J gave up 4 bases and V 4 bases, and 7 bases lay outside the gene matches. This CDR3 comprises 16 residues.